Detailed here is one TCR beta chain. This clone was recorded a few times. The antigen this receptor binds is unknown. No much larger clone is present one base from it, and per-base qualities are unavailable. The sample is drawn from a study of blood T cell repertoires in COVID-19 (dated by TCRdb to the early 2020s). About the full investigation: Samples covering the acute and convalescent phases of COVID-19 were provided by collaborators in the United States, Italy and Spain. Samples were obtained from the ongoing ImmuneRACE study (first 160 participants) and from 1,200 or so subjects provided by 6 global collaborators. The sample metadata nearly always contained a de-identified subject ID, COVID-19 status, age in years and sex. The repertoires were released in a freely available public database meant as a resource for research on the immune response to SARS-CoV-2. HLA class I and class II types, where available, came from metadata supplied by the sample provider rather than from assay-based typing. Deeply sampled blood TCRbeta repertoires from subjects exposed to, actively infected with, or recovered from COVID-19 were included in the dataset. The prospective study material was composed of cDNA or gDNA derived from T cells, B-cell-depleted T cells, or PBMCs. The paper's findings and limits, for the study overall: How much clinical and demographic metadata was included differed by source and by participant, and the metadata was provided uncurated.

TCRbeta CDR3 regions were amplified from genomic DNA using the immunoSEQ Assay, a bias-controlled multiplex PCR. As for the original processing: The number of nucleated cells in each sample was estimated from the amplification of reference gene primers within the assay. To quantify the absolute abundance of each unique TCRbeta CDR3 rearrangement, sequence reads were collapsed and filtered. For each sample, productive Simpson clonality was calculated as the square root of Simpson's diversity index over productive rearrangements. The table comes from immuneACCESS by way of TCRdb, which keeps in-frame sequences with V and J called. Part of the clones is missing from these tables; in studies checked, under half for an unresolved V gene and the rest for unknown reasons. For V, J and clone size, that table is used; D and trimming come from the DNA. Counted in this sample were around 110,000 clones; around nine tenths of them appeared once. In total, the top ten clones hold 1.8% of the sample.

The CDR3 sequence holds 16 residues, the cysteine and phenylalanine included. Just the 48-base CDR3 DNA is kept, in frame starting at base 1. The germline V gene gives CDR1 as SGHRS and CDR2 as YFSETQ. V is shortened by 4 bases, J by 9 bases, and the region joining them spans 20 bases. Collaborating institutions collected whole blood in K2EDTA tubes following their own protocols. For TCRbeta analysis, collaborators shipped samples in one of three forms: frozen whole blood, isolated PBMCs, or DNA extracted from either of those sample types. Material for sequencing was peripheral blood. The chain is assembled from TRBV5-1 and TRBJ1-6; the D gene is perhaps TRBD1, on 5 matching bases. The TCR sequence derives from a human donor with active COVID-19. The donor label of this sample is uncertain. The nucleotide sequence reads TGCGCCAGCAGCCTAATAGAATCGGGACTGCGTTCACCCCTCCACTTT. The encoded protein is CASSLIESGLRSPLHF. Extended through the reference TRBV5-1 and TRBJ1-6 proteins, this CDR3 yields the full variable domain: KAGVTQTPRYLIKTRGQQVTLSCSPISGHRSVSWYQQTPGQGLQFLFEYFSETQRNKGNFPGRFSGRQFSNSRSEMNVSTLELGDSALYLCASSLIESGLRSPLHFGNGTRLTVT.